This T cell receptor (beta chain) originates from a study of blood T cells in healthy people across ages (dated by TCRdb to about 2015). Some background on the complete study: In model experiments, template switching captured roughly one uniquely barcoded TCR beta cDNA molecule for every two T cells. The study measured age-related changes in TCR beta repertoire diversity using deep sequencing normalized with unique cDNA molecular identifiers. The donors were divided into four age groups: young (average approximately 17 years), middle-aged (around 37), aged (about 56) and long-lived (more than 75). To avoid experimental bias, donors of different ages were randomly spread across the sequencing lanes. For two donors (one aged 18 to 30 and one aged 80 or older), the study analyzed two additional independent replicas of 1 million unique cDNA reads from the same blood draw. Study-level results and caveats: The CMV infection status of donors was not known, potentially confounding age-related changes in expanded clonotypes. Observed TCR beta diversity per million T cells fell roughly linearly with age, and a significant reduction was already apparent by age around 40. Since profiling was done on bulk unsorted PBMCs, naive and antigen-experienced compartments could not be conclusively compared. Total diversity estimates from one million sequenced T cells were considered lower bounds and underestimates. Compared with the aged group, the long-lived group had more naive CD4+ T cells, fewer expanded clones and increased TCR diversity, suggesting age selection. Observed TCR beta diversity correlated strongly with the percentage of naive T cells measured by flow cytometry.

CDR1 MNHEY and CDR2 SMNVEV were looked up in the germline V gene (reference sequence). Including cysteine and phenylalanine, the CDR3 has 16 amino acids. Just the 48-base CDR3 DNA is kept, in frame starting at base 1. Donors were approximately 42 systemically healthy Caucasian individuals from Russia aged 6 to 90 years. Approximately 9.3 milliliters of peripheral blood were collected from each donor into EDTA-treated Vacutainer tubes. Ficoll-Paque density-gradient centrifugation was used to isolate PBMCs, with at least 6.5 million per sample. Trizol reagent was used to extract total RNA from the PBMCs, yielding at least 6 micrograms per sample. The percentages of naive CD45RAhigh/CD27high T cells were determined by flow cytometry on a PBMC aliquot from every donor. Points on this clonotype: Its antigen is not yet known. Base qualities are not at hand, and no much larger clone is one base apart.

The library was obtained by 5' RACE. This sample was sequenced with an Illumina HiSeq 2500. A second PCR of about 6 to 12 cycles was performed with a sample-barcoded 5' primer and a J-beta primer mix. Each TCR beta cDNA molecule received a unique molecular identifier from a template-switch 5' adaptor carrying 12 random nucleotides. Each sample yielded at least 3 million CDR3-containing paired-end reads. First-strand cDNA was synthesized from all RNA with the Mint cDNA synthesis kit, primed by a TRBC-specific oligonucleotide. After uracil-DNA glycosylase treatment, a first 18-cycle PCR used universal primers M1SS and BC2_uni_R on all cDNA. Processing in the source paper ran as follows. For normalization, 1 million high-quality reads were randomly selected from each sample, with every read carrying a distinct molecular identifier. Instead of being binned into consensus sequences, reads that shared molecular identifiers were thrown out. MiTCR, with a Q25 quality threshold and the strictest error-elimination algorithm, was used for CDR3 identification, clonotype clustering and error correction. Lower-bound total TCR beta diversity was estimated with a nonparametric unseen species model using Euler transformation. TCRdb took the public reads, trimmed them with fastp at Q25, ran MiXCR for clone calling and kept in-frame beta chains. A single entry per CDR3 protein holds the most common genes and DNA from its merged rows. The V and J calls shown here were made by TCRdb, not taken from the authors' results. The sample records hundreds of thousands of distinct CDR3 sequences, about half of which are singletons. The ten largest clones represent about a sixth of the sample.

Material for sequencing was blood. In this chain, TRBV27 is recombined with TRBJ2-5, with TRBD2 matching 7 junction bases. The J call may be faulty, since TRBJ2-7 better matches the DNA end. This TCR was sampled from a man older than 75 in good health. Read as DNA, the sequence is TGTGCCAGCAGTCTAGCGGCAACAGCAAGCTCCTACGAGCAGTACTTC. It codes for CASSLAATASSYEQYF.